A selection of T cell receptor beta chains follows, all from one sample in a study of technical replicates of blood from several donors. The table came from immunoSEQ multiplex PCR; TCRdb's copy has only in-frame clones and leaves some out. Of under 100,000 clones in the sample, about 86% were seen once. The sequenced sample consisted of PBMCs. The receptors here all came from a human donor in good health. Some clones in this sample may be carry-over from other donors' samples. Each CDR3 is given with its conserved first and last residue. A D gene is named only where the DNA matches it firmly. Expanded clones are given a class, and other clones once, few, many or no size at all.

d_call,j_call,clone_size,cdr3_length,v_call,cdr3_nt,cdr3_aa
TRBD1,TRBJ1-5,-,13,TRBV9,TGTGCCAGCAGTGGACAGGTCGGACAGCCCCAGCATTTT,CASSGQVGQPQHF
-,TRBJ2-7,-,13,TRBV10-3,TGTGCCATCAGGGACAGATTGTCGTACGAGCAGTACTTC,CAIRDRLSYEQYF
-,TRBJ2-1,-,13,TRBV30,TGTGCCTGGAGTCAGCAGGCCTACAATGAGCAGTTCTTC,CAWSQQAYNEQFF
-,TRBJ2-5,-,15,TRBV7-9,TGTGCCAGCAGCTTAGGGACGGGGGACCAAGAGACCCAGTACTTC,CASSLGTGDQETQYF
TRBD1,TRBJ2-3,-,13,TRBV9,TGTGCCAGCAGCAAACAGGGGGCAGATACGCAGTATTTT,CASSKQGADTQYF
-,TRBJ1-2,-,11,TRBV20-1,TGCAGTGCACCGCGGGGGCAGGGCTACACCTTC,CSAPRGQGYTF
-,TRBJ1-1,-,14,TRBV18,TGTGCCAGCTCACCCCAGGCCATGTTTCCTGAAGCTTTCTTT,CASSPQAMFPEAFF
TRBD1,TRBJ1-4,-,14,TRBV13,TGTGCCAGCAGGTCGGGACAGTCTAATGAAAAACTGTTTTTT,CASRSGQSNEKLFF
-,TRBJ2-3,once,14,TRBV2,TGTGCCAGCAGCACCGGGACATCCACAGATACGCAGTATTTT,CASSTGTSTDTQYF
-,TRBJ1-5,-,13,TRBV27,TGTGCCAGCAGTCCTAATAGCAATCAGCCCCAGCATTTT,CASSPNSNQPQHF
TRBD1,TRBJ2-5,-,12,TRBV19,TGTGCCAGTAATTCAGACAGGGGAACCCAGTACTTC,CASNSDRGTQYF
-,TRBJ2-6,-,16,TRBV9,TGTGCCAGCAGCGTAGGTTCGGGCTCTGGGGCCAACGTCCTGACTTTC,CASSVGSGSGANVLTF
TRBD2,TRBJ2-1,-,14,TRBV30,TGTGCCGGGGCTAAAGCGGGAGTTGGAGATGAGCAGTTCTTC,CAGAKAGVGDEQFF
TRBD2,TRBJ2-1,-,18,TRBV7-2,TGTGCCAGCAGCCCTGAACTAGCGGGGGCACCCGGTTACAATGAGCAGTTCTTC,CASSPELAGAPGYNEQFF
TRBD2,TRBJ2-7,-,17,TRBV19,TGTGCCAGTAGTATGGGAGAGAGTAGCGGGAACCTCTACGAGCAGTACTTC,CASSMGESSGNLYEQYF
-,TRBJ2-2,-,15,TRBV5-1,TGCGCCAGCAGCTTGGCAGTGGTGAACACCGGGGAGCTGTTTTTT,CASSLAVVNTGELFF
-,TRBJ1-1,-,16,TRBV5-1,TGCGCCAGCAGCTTACCCCTATCGACAGGGAACACTGAAGCTTTCTTT,CASSLPLSTGNTEAFF
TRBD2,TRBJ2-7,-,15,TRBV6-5,TGTGCCAGCAGCCTAAGCGGGGGGGCTTCCTACGAGCAGTACTTC,CASSLSGGASYEQYF
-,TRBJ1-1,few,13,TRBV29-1,TGCAGCGTTGCGGTGATAGCGAACACTGAAGCTTTCTTT,CSVAVIANTEAFF
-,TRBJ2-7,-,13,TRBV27,TGTGCCAGCAGTCTTGGCCAGGGGTTCGAGCAGTACTTC,CASSLGQGFEQYF
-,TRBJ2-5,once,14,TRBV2,TGTGCCAGCAGTGAAAACACAATGTCGGAGACCCAGTACTTC,CASSENTMSETQYF
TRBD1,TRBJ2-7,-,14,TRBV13,TGTGCCAGCAGCACCCGGACAGGGACCTACGAGCAGTACTTC,CASSTRTGTYEQYF
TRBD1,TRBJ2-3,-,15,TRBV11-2,TGTGCCAGCAGCTTTCGGGACAGGGCCACAGATACGCAGTATTTT,CASSFRDRATDTQYF
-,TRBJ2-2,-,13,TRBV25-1,TGTGCCAGCAGCTCCAGAGGCACCGGGGAGCTGTTTTTT,CASSSRGTGELFF
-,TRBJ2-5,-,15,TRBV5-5,TGTGCCAGCAGCCTTTTTGAGGCGTTCCTAGAGACCCAGTACTTC,CASSLFEAFLETQYF
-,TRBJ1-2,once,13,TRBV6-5,TGTGCCAGCAGTTACGGGCAGGCCTATGGCTACACCTTC,CASSYGQAYGYTF
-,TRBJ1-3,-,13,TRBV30,TGTGCCTGGGGGAGGCACGGCGGAAACACCATATATTTT,CAWGRHGGNTIYF
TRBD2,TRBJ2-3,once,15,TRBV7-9,TGTGCCAGCAGCTACCGGGACTATAACACAGATACGCAGTATTTT,CASSYRDYNTDTQYF
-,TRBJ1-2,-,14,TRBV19,TGTGCCAGTAGTATCCCCGGTCATGGCTATGGCTACACCTTC,CASSIPGHGYGYTF
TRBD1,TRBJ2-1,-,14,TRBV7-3,TGTGCCAGCAGCTTTGGACAGGGGAGTAATGAGCAGTTCTTC,CASSFGQGSNEQFF
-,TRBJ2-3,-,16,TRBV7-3,TGTGCCAGCAGCTTAACACCGGGAGCGGTAACAGATACGCAGTATTTT,CASSLTPGAVTDTQYF
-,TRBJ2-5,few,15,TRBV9,TGTGCCAGCAGCGTAGCTGGGGGGATCGAAGAGACCCAGTACTTC,CASSVAGGIEETQYF
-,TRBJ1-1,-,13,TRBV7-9,TGTGCCAGCAGCTTAGGACAGAACACTGAAGCTTTCTTT,CASSLGQNTEAFF
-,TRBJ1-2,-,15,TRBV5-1,TGCGCCAGCAGCCCCCGTAGAGGGCCCAACTATGGCTACACCTTC,CASSPRRGPNYGYTF
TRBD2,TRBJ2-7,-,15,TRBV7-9,TGTGCCAGCAGCCAACTAGCGGAGTTCACCTACGAGCAGTACTTC,CASSQLAEFTYEQYF
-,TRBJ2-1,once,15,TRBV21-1,TGTGCCAGCAGCAACCGGCGGGAGAGAGACAATGAGCAGTTCTTC,CASSNRRERDNEQFF
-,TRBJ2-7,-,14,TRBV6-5,TGTGCCAGCAGCTCATCGTTCGGGACCTACGAGCAGTACTTC,CASSSSFGTYEQYF
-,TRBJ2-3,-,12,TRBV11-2,TGTGCCAGCAGCGAAAACTCAGATACGCAGTATTTT,CASSENSDTQYF
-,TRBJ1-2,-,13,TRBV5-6,TGTGCCACATCTCGTCTCACTATCTATGGCTACACCTTC,CATSRLTIYGYTF
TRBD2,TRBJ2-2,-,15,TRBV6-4,TGTGCCAGCAGTGTAGCGGGAGGGATTGCCGGGGAGCTGTTTTTT,CASSVAGGIAGELFF
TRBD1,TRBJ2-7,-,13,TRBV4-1,TGCGCCAGCACTGGGACAGGGGGCGTCGAGCAGTACTTC,CASTGTGGVEQYF
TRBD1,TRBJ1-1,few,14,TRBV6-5,TGTGCCAGCAGCTCAAGACAGGGAAGAACTGAAGCTTTCTTT,CASSSRQGRTEAFF
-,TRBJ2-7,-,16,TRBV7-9,TGTGCCAGCAGCTCCACGAGGGCGCATAACTCCTACGAGCAGTACTTC,CASSSTRAHNSYEQYF
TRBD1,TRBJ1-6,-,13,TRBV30,TGTGCCTGGGGACAGGGGGATCGATCACCCCTCCACTTT,CAWGQGDRSPLHF
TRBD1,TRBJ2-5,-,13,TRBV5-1,TGCGCCAGCAGCTCCGGACAGGGGAAGACCCAGTACTTC,CASSSGQGKTQYF
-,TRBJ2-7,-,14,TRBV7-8,TGTGCCAGCACTCCATGGCGGTTGCCCTACGAGCAGTACTTC,CASTPWRLPYEQYF
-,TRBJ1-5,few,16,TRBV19,TGTGCCAGTAGTATCTCGTCAGGGATCAGCAATCAGCCCCAGCATTTT,CASSISSGISNQPQHF
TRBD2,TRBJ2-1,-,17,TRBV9,TGTGCCAGCAGCGCCCTGGGAGGACTAGCGGCCTACAATGAGCAGTTCTTC,CASSALGGLAAYNEQFF
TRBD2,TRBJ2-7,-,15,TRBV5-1,TGCGCCAGCAGCTGGACTAGCGGGGGCCCCTACGAGCAGTACTTC,CASSWTSGGPYEQYF
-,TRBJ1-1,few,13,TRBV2,TGTGCCAGCAGTACAGGATTCAACACTGAAGCTTTCTTT,CASSTGFNTEAFF
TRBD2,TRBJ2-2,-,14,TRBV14,TGTGCCAGCAGCCTAGCGGGAGTCTTCGAGGAGCTGTTTTTT,CASSLAGVFEELFF
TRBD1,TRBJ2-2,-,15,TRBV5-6,TGTGCCAGCAGTTCCGGGACAGGGATCACCGGGGAGCTGTTTTTT,CASSSGTGITGELFF
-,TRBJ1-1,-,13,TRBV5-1,TGCGCCAGCAGCCTAAGGGGAGGGACTGAAGCTTTCTTT,CASSLRGGTEAFF
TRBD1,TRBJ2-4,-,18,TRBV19,TGTGCCAGTAGTATAGCTAAAACAGGGGATGTGCGCAAAAACATTCAGTACTTC,CASSIAKTGDVRKNIQYF
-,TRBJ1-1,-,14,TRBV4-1,TGCGCCAGCAGCCATCGCGAGGGGGACACTGAAGCTTTCTTT,CASSHREGDTEAFF
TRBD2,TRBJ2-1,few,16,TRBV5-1,TGCGCCAGCAGCTTAGCACTAGCGGGAGGGCTCAATGAGCAGTTCTTC,CASSLALAGGLNEQFF